The entry that follows covers one T cell receptor (beta chain) sequence. No antigen is known for it. Library prep was done by the immunoSEQ multiplex PCR assay. For the multiplex PCR, a mixture combining 60 forward primers for TCR Vbeta segments and 13 reverse primers for TCR Jbeta segments was used. The CDR3 region of rearranged TCR beta genes was amplified from genomic DNA by a multiplex PCR assay. Amplified TCR beta libraries were sequenced as 87-base-pair reads on the Illumina HiSeq System. On the authors' methods: In a later analysis, tens of millions of unique TCR beta chains were counted across the 666 repertoires, and around 10 million of these chains were shared by at least two donors. Raw reads were error-corrected and collapsed into unique sequences by a nearest-neighbor algorithm in which closely related sequences were merged to remove PCR and sequencing errors. CDR3 sequences were aligned to IMGT reference sequences to assign V, D and J gene segments. For a sequence to be retained, at least a six-nucleotide match to both a V gene segment and a J gene segment was required. A rearrangement was called productive if the CDR3 had no stop codons and remained in frame with V and J, and every other rearrangement was called non-productive. CDR3 was defined by IMGT convention, running from the second conserved V-encoded cysteine to the conserved J-encoded phenylalanine. The earlier analysis of approximately 500 of the donors excluded sequences that lacked an unambiguous match to a single V gene segment. In an earlier analysis of roughly 600 of the donors, a V segment was called functional when productive rearrangements were above 56.7%, and segregating when the standard deviation between donors exceeded 5%. A statistical classification framework was built to diagnose cytomegalovirus status from the catalog of TCR beta chain sequences. A later analysis assigned V and J genes by comparing TCR nucleotide sequences with IMGT/GENE-DB human TR gene sequences. Using the TCRdist pipeline, a later analysis assigned CDR3 sequences along with most-parsimonious VDJ recombination scenarios. In a later analysis, every TCR beta chain was defined by the combination of its CDR3 amino acid sequence and its V-gene family, and reads without a unique V-gene family were dropped. To address suspected cross-contamination and a sequencing artifact, a later analysis removed some 620 highly shared, low-generation-probability nucleotide sequences. A later analysis calculated a clonal expansion index for each public chain from normalized within-repertoire ranks of inferred template counts. In a later analysis, generation probabilities were computed with a VDJ recombination model fitted to out-of-frame rearrangements, and the resulting probabilities were checked against IGoR. Hypergeometric tests were used in a later analysis to score TCR-TCR, TCR-HLA and TCR-CMV co-occurrence, with a repertoire-size bias correction applied to the TCR pairs. In a later analysis, false discovery rates were estimated by permuting HLA or CMV assignments 20 times. A later analysis grouped co-occurring TCRs with DBSCAN, adding TCRdist sequence similarity when clustering within HLA-allele-positive subsets. For co-occurrence clustering, repertoires with fewer than 30,000 or more than 120,000 public chains were excluded, along with four to six repertoires with anomalous nucleotide sharing. Held by TCRdb, this immuneACCESS table contains in-frame sequences only and omits some clones. Under half of the omission traces to an unresolved V gene where checked; the cause of the rest is unknown. V and J calls and clone size follow that table, whereas D and trimming were derived from the DNA. The data table for this sample lists around 58,000 clones. Under 10% of the sample is taken by the ten largest.

The germline V gene encodes CDR1 SGDLS and CDR2 YYNGEE. V lost 4 bases and J lost 14 bases; the stretch between them is 23 bases long. Reading from cysteine to phenylalanine, the CDR3 counts 14 amino acids. CDR3 DNA is the only sequence kept; it has 42 bases, read in frame from the first base. This sample stems from a study of cytomegalovirus exposure and HLA in healthy donors (TCRdb year 2017). Study-level background: An earlier analysis of some 600 of the donors reported 276 Gb of sequence data and roughly 120 million unique TCR beta sequences obtained from roughly 170 million T cells. To predict cytomegalovirus infection status, the study combined high-throughput TCR immunosequencing, statistical association of individual TCRs with disease status, and machine learning. Among 398 genotyped donors of the cohort, an average of approximately 230,000 unique TCR beta nucleotide sequences were sequenced per donor, around 18% of them non-productive. HLA typing covered class I and class II loci at four-digit resolution. Because of strong linkage in the cohort, a few DR-DQ haplotypes were treated as single units for association and clustering. Rather than drawing on any new phenotypic data, the later analysis identified candidate immune exposures from TCR beta sequences and the way those sequences occurred across donors. A later analysis re-analyzed previously published TCR beta repertoires from 666 donors and added high-resolution HLA genotyping to study TCR occurrence patterns. The study aimed to test whether cataloging public T cell receptors could reveal signatures of past pathogen exposure. Of the roughly 400 genotyped donors, 81% were placed in the genetic ancestry cluster associated with self-reported Caucasian donors. Every discovery cohort repertoire had been produced on one sequencing platform. Typing coverage differed by locus: A, B, C, DRB1 and DQB1 were typed in about 620-630 donors, DQA1 in around 500, DPA1 in roughly 590, and DPB1 in 472. Donor age, sex, ethnicity and CMV serostatus were compiled alongside the repertoire data. Besides the first cohort of more than 650 subjects, a separate validation cohort made up of 120 different subjects was used. Around 320 gigabases of sequencing data and roughly 90 million unique TCR sequences were included in an early release covering about 600 HLA-typed donors. Using immunosequencing, the study profiled T cell repertoires from about 620 subjects and related those repertoires to cytomegalovirus serostatus. A later genetic analysis used genome-wide SNP genotypes for 398 of the 666 donors, treating that subset as a discovery cohort. To decide whether each TCR beta V gene segment behaved as functional or pseudogenic, an earlier analysis of fewer than 750 of the donors relied on high-throughput TCR beta sequencing. The investigation overall reported the following: When HLA alleles, especially DR and DQ, strongly co-occurred, TCR associations were difficult to assign to individual alleles. Some IMGT-functional V segments, including TRBV6-2 and TRBV6-3, could not be told apart with the 87-base-pair reads, so those segments were excluded. A cluster of highly shared sequence variants was judged likely to represent a technical artifact of the sequencing pipeline. According to a later analysis, parvovirus B19, influenza, CMV and Epstein-Barr virus appeared linked to several top co-occurrence clusters. The study gave a list of more than 150 TCR beta chains associated with cytomegalovirus. A later analysis found that HLA-associated TCR beta chains were more clonally expanded and had lower generation probabilities than equally common non-associated chains. Sequencing depth was assumed to be roughly uniform across donors in the presence/absence analyses, though that assumption may not hold. Because HLA typing was missing for some donors at each locus, association tests included only the typed subset. According to a later analysis, most CMV-associated TCR beta chains appeared to be HLA-restricted, and the HLA associations seemed to be driven largely by CMV exposure. A few of the identified cytomegalovirus-associated TCR beta chains were confirmed in vitro to be specific for cytomegalovirus antigens. The classifier was reported to diagnose cytomegalovirus status with high specificity and sensitivity in both the original cohort and the validation cohort. Because counts were too low, roughly 16 rarely observed V segments, including chromosome 9 orphons, were left out of the earlier analysis of about 500 of the donors. The authors suggested that the approach could potentially be generalized to other disease states and immunological phenotypes. Specific HLA alleles were associated with 15,000 to 20,000 TCR beta sequences at a false discovery rate of 0.05 in a later analysis. A further reported finding was that TCR beta sequences accurately predicted the HLA-A and HLA-B alleles for most subjects in the first cohort. According to a later analysis, TCR association rates differed among HLA loci, with DRB1 alleles showing the most associated TCRs and HLA-C alleles showing the fewest. In a later genetic analysis, fewer N-insertions in productive TCRs were reported among donors in an Asian-associated ancestry cluster than the roughly 700-donor mean. The only immune exposure information available for the cohort was CMV serostatus. Most TCR sequences were seen in very few donors, while some public TCRs were found in many individuals. An association between a missense DCLRE1C variant and V-gene and J-gene trimming of TCR beta chains was found in a later genetic analysis and replicated in an independent cohort. Only TCR beta chains were sequenced in this cohort, and the absence of alpha or paired-chain data limited detectable features. Correlated functional status among segregating V segments might be attributable to linkage disequilibrium, but an unknown experimental factor could not be ruled out. In an earlier analysis of approximately 600 of the donors, most TCR beta V segments were observed in productive rearrangements about 87% or about 30% of the time, broadly matching IMGT annotations.

The cohort was made up of 500 to 850 healthy bone marrow donors. At the time of sampling, every cohort member was nominally healthy, though immune exposures that went unrecorded were likely present. The donor was CMV seropositive and belonged to the group of around 300 seropositive cohort members. A peripheral blood sample was provided by each donor, and peripheral blood mononuclear cells were used for TCR beta sequencing. Genomic DNA extraction from the blood cell samples was performed with the Qiagen DNeasy Blood Extraction Kit. The chain links TRBV9 with TRBJ2-3; perhaps TRBD2 is the D gene, with 6 bases matching. The sequenced sample consisted of PBMCs. The sequence was obtained from a man in his forties or fifties in good health and CMV-seropositive. The CDR3 here reads CASSPTRTGGVRYF. The DNA sequence follows: TGTGCCAGCAGCCCAACGAGGACTGGAGGGGTAAGGTATTTT.